Listed here are 26 T cell receptor beta chains from one sample, sequenced in a study of T cell responses to AZD1222 COVID-19 vaccine. Libraries were prepared by immunoSEQ multiplex PCR; TCRdb keeps only in-frame clonotypes and omits some of them. The sample includes around 80,000 clones, around nine tenths seen only once; the top ten take about a tenth. Sequencing was performed on peripheral blood, taken on day 0 of AZD1222 vaccination. The source of these receptors is an adult in good health.

The V and J genes are TRBV6-5 and TRBJ2-2; perhaps TRBD1 as D (5 bases). V lost 5 bases, J lost 4 bases, and 14 bases lay in between. The CDR3 spans 15 residues. Germline V gene data show CDR1 as MNHEY and CDR2 as SVGAGI. The CDR3 DNA follows: TGTGCCAGCAGTAACTACCAGGGAAGCACCGGGGAGCTGTTTTTT. Amino acids: CASSNYQGSTGELFF.

This clone came up once. The chain couples TRBV5-5 to TRBJ2-1, with 8 bases matching TRBD1. The CDR3 has 14 amino acids. The germline V gene has CDR1 SGHKS and CDR2 YYEKEE (reference sequence). V lost 0 bases and J lost 8; bases outside the gene matches: 4. The CDR3 DNA sequence: TGTGCCAGCAGCTTGGGACAGGGGAGATATGAGCAGTTCTTC. As protein: CASSLGQGRYEQFF.

This clone was detected a few times. V is TRBV27 and J is TRBJ2-1; 12 nucleotides match TRBD2. Germline CDR1 reads MNHEY; CDR2 reads SMNVEV (reference sequence). The CDR3 length is 15 residues. J was trimmed by 4 bases and V by 4 bases; bases with no gene match: 2. The CDR3 nucleotides read TGTGCCAGCAGTTACGGACTAGCGGGATACAATGAGCAGTTCTTC. Amino acids: CASSYGLAGYNEQFF.

The gene calls are TRBV2 and TRBJ2-5; no firm D call. This CDR3 comprises 13 residues. Germline assignment: CDR1 SNHLY and CDR2 FYNNEI. Trimming left V 8 bases short and J 2 bases short, with 12 bases between. DNA for the CDR3: TGTGCCAGCGTAGAACTGCTACAAGAGACCCAGTACTTC. Its protein is CASVELLQETQYF.

V is TRBV5-1 and J is TRBJ1-1; tentative D call: TRBD1 (6 bases). Germline CDR1 SGHRS, CDR2 YFSETQ. This CDR3 is 15 amino acids long. Deletions cut 5 bases from V and 1 base from J, with 15 bases between. The CDR3 nucleotides read TGCGCCAGCAGGAATCTAGTGGGACAGAACACTGAAGCTTTCTTT. This translates into CASRNLVGQNTEAFF. The full variable domain, its missing parts supplied by reference TRBV5-1 and TRBJ1-1, is KAGVTQTPRYLIKTRGQQVTLSCSPISGHRSVSWYQQTPGQGLQFLFEYFSETQRNKGNFPGRFSGRQFSNSRSEMNVSTLELGDSALYLCASRNLVGQNTEAFFGQGTRLTVV.

The chain is built from TRBV30 and TRBJ1-1; D call uncertain. Per germline, CDR1 GTSNPN and CDR2 SVGIG (reference sequence). V shed 3 bases and J shed 1 base, with 9 bases lying between them. CDR3 length: 13 residues. Written as DNA, the CDR3 is TGTGCCTGGAGGGAACAACAGAACACTGAAGCTTTCTTT. This translates into CAWREQQNTEAFF. Variable domain in full (rest from reference TRBV30 and TRBJ1-1): SQTIHQWPATLVQPVGSPLSLECTVEGTSNPNLYWYRQAAGRGLQLLFYSVGIGQISSEVPQNLSASRPQDRQFILSSKKLLLSDSGFYLCAWREQQNTEAFFGQGTRLTVV.

CDR3 nucleotides: TGTGCCAGCAGTCGGACTAGCGGGGGAAGCGGGGAGCTGTTTTTT. Amino acid sequence: CASSRTSGGSGELFF. The J gene is TRBJ2-2, the V gene TRBV2; 13 nucleotides line up with TRBD2. There are 15 residues in the CDR3. V gave up 5 bases and J gave up 7 bases; unmatched junction bases: 4. Germline CDR1 and CDR2: SNHLY and FYNNEI.

Regarding this clone: This same CDR3 is encoded by further DNA sequences in the sample. This chain links TRBV6-5 with TRBJ1-4; 8 bases align to TRBD1. V was clipped by 5 bases and J by 7 bases; unmatched bases: 6. Germline CDR1 is MNHEY and CDR2 is SVGAGI. The CDR3 runs 14 residues. CDR3 coding DNA: TGTGCCAGCAGTACAGGGGGAGGTGGTGAAAAACTGTTTTTT. Translating it yields CASSTGGGGEKLFF.

J is TRBJ1-6 and V is TRBV25-1; weak D call: TRBD1 (6 bases). CDR1 is MGHDK, CDR2 SYGVNS, per germline. This CDR3 is built from 16 residues. V lost 6 bases, J lost 1 base, and 13 bases lay in between. CDR3 nucleotide sequence: TGTGCCAGCAGCCCCGGGGGCCGTTCCTATAATTCACCCCTCCACTTT. Translation: CASSPGGRSYNSPLHF.

The chain employs TRBV11-3 and TRBJ2-1, with TRBD2 matching 14 bases. Germline V gene sequence: CDR1 SGHNT, CDR2 YENEEA. The CDR3 extends over 15 amino acids. V was clipped by 5 bases and J by 6 bases; unmatched bases: 3. CDR3 protein: CASSLTSGGGNEQFF. The CDR3 DNA reads TGTGCCAGCAGCCTGACTAGCGGGGGGGGCAATGAGCAGTTCTTC.

The V gene is TRBV11-3, the J gene TRBJ2-1; no reliable D call. This CDR3 spans 13 amino acids. The germline CDR1 and CDR2 sequences are SGHNT and YENEEA. V was clipped by 5 bases and J by 6 bases, with 11 bases between them. The CDR3 region has the DNA TGTGCCAGCAGCGGGTTACCCTCCAATGAGCAGTTCTTC. It yields the protein CASSGLPSNEQFF.

This chain joins TRBV28 and TRBJ2-3, with 8 bases lining up with TRBD2. After removal of 5 bases from V and 5 bases from J, the junction contained 6 bases not matched to a gene. CDR3 length: 14 amino acids. In germline, CDR1 is MDHEN, CDR2 SYDVKM. This CDR3 reads CASSLGLAGDTQYF. As DNA, the CDR3 is TGTGCCAGCAGTCTCGGACTAGCTGGAGATACGCAGTATTTT.

The chain links TRBV5-1 to TRBJ2-3; 7 bases line up with TRBD2. With 2 bases clipped from V and 6 bases from J, the junction kept 9 bases outside the gene matches. The CDR3 length is 15 residues. The germline CDR1 and CDR2 sequences are SGHRS and YFSETQ. CDR3 nucleotide sequence: TGCGCCAGCAGCTTCCACGGGACTACCGAGGATACGCAGTATTTT. It specifies CASSFHGTTEDTQYF.

This clone was seen just once. The chain has TRBV12-3 or TRBV12-4 and TRBJ1-1; D gene unclear. The CDR3 loop spans 13 amino acids. Deletions cut 1 base from V and 7 bases from J, with 10 bases between. The CDR3 DNA reads TGTGCCAGCAGTTTAGGTCAGATTTTTGAAGCTTTCTTT. Its protein product is CASSLGQIFEAFF.

The chain uses TRBV10-3 and TRBJ2-5; 10 positions match TRBD2. Unmatched junction bases numbered 10, after V lost 0 bases and J lost 6 bases. Looked up from germline, CDR1 is ENHRY and CDR2 is SYGVKD. The length of the CDR3 is 17 residues. The DNA of the CDR3 is TGTGCCATCAGTGAGTCCAACGAGGGGACTAGCGCGAAGACCCAGTACTTC. Its translation is CAISESNEGTSAKTQYF.

This clone was found once. V and J are TRBV6-5 and TRBJ2-3; TRBD2 might be the D (6 bases). Between the trimmed V and J ends, which lost 6 bases and 2 bases, there was a span of 12 bases. The CDR3 has 14 residues. In germline, CDR1 is MNHEY, CDR2 SVGAGI. The CDR3 spells CASSPGTYTDTQYF. The CDR3 DNA is TGTGCCAGCAGCCCCGGGACTTACACAGATACGCAGTATTTT.

The rearrangement joins TRBV6-4 to TRBJ1-6; 8 positions agree with TRBD1. V shed 4 bases, J shed 9 bases, and the junction held 8 bases outside the gene matches. Germline CDR1 reads MRHNA; CDR2 reads SNTAGT. The CDR3 loop spans 15 amino acids. The CDR3: CASSATGTGASPLHF. For the CDR3, the DNA is TGTGCCAGCAGTGCGACCGGGACAGGAGCTTCACCCCTCCACTTT.

The chain links TRBV5-6 to TRBJ2-2; TRBD1 might be the D (5 bases). Trimming shortened V by 4 bases and J by 6 bases, and 16 bases separated the two germline ends. The CDR3 extends over 15 amino acids. Germline-derived CDR1 and CDR2 are SGHDT and YYEEEE. The CDR3, as DNA: TGTGCCAGCAGCCCCTGGGCAACAGGCGCCGGGGAGCTGTTTTTT. This encodes CASSPWATGAGELFF.

This clone was counted between two and nine times. The chain couples TRBV4-2 to TRBJ2-3; 10 nucleotides match TRBD2. Per the germline V gene, CDR1 is LGHNA and CDR2 is YNFKEQ. This CDR3 spans 17 amino acids. The junction had 6 bases not matched to a gene; V was cut back by 2 bases and J by 1 base. CDR3 region: CASSQLIAGGRTDTQYF. CDR3 bases: TGTGCCAGCAGCCAACTAATAGCGGGAGGACGCACAGATACGCAGTATTTT.

V gene TRBV6-5 combines with J gene TRBJ1-4, with 7 bases matching TRBD1. This CDR3 is built from 15 residues. Germline lookup yields CDR1 MNHEY and CDR2 SVGAGI. Trimming removed 5 bases from V and 3 bases from J; junction bases left unmatched: 6. For the CDR3, the DNA is TGTGCCAGCAGTCCGACAGGGCTCGCTAATGAAAAACTGTTTTTT. Translation gives CASSPTGLANEKLFF.

Here the CDR3 reads CASSPAQGDTEAFF. The CDR3 bases are TGTGCCAGCAGCCCAGCACAGGGGGACACTGAAGCTTTCTTT. The J gene is TRBJ1-1, the V gene TRBV11-1; 8 nucleotides line up with TRBD1. Trimming removed 5 bases from V and 3 bases from J; junction bases left unmatched: 5. This CDR3 comprises 14 residues. The germline gives CDR1 SGHAT, CDR2 FQDESV (reference sequence). The whole variable domain, remainder taken from reference TRBV11-1 and TRBJ1-1, is EAEVAQSPRYKITEKSQAVAFWCDPISGHATLYWYRQILGQGPELLVQFQDESVVDDSQLPKDRFSAERLKGVDSTLKIQPAELGDSAMYLCASSPAQGDTEAFFGQGTRLTVV.

J is TRBJ2-5 and V is TRBV10-3, with 9 nucleotides matching TRBD1. The junction had 6 bases not matched to a gene; V was cut back by 6 bases and J by 4 bases. The germline V gene has CDR1 ENHRY and CDR2 SYGVKD. This CDR3 contains 14 residues. CDR3: CAISGQGSIETQYF. The DNA of the CDR3 is TGTGCCATCAGCGGACAGGGGAGTATAGAGACCCAGTACTTC.

V usage is TRBV7-9 and J usage is TRBJ1-5, with 10 bases identical to TRBD1. With V trimmed by 5 bases and J by 6 bases, 7 bases remained unmatched. Germline CDR1 SEHNR, CDR2 FQNEAQ (reference sequence). The CDR3 has 15 residues. The CDR3 region is CASSRGTGVVQPQHF. CDR3 coding DNA: TGTGCCAGCAGCAGGGGGACAGGGGTCGTTCAGCCCCAGCATTTT.

The J gene is TRBJ1-3, the V gene TRBV11-2, with D unclear. Germline lookup yields CDR1 SGHAT and CDR2 FQNNGV. Between the trimmed V and J ends, which lost 2 bases and 1 base, there was a span of 9 bases. The CDR3 sequence is 15 residues long. CDR3 nucleotides: TGTGCCAGCAGCTTAATAAGAGGGTCTGGAAACACCATATATTTT. Translating it yields CASSLIRGSGNTIYF. Combining the CDR3 with reference TRBV11-2 and TRBJ1-3 gives the whole variable domain EAGVAQSPRYKIIEKRQSVAFWCNPISGHATLYWYQQILGQGPKLLIQFQNNGVVDDSQLPKDRFSAERLKGVDSTLKIQPAKLEDSAVYLCASSLIRGSGNTIYFGEGSWLTVV.

This clone occurred a few times. The chain uses TRBV6-1 and TRBJ2-5; maybe TRBD2 (5 bases). The V end lost 1 base, the J end lost 3 bases, and 9 bases lay between the germline ends. The CDR3 consists of 14 residues. Germline V gene lookup returns CDR1 MNHNS and CDR2 SASEGT. The CDR3 reads CASSEEGDKETQYF. CDR3 bases: TGTGCCAGCAGTGAAGAGGGAGATAAAGAGACCCAGTACTTC.

The gene calls are TRBV29-1 and TRBJ1-5, with D tentatively TRBD1 (6 bases). Trimming removed 7 bases at V and 0 bases at J, with 16 bases between. Germline V gene sequence: CDR1 SQVTM, CDR2 ANQGSEA. This CDR3 comprises 15 residues. For the CDR3, the DNA is TGCAGCGACCCCCGGCAGGGGATTAGCAATCAGCCCCAGCATTTT. Amino acid sequence: CSDPRQGISNQPQHF.